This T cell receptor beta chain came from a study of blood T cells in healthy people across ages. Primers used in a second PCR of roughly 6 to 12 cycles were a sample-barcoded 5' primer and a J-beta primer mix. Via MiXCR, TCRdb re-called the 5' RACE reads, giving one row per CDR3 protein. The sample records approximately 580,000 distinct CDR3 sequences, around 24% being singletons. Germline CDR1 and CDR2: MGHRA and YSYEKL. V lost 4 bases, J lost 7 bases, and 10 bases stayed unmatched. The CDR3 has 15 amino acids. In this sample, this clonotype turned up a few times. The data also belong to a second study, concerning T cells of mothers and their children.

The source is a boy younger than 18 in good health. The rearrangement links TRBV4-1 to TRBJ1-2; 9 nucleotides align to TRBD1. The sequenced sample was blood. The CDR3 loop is CASSLGTGMFSGYTF. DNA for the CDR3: TGCGCCAGCAGCCTAGGGACAGGGATGTTTTCTGGCTACACCTTC.